The clone carrying this T cell receptor (beta chain) was recorded many times. Library preparation for TCR beta used quantitative 5'-RACE with molecular barcodes. TCRdb re-called the 5' RACE reads through MiXCR, storing one row per CDR3 protein. The table records around 210,000 distinct CDR3 sequences, 8.2% of them present only once. The data originate from a study of CD8 T cells in ankylosing spondylitis. This CDR3 has 13 amino acids. The V gene lost 5 bases and the J gene lost 5 bases, with 12 bases spanning the gap. Germline assignment: CDR1 LNHDA and CDR2 SQIVND (reference sequence). The source of this sequence is a female donor with ankylosing spondylitis or in good health (not recorded which). The chain joins TRBV19 to TRBJ1-1, with a possible D match to TRBD1 (6 bases). Sequences were obtained from blood, either unsorted or a sorted T cell fraction (not recorded which). CDR3 bases: TGTGCCAGTAGTCAACAGGGTTTTACTGAAGCTTTCTTT. Translation gives CASSQQGFTEAFF.